The table lists the clone carrying this T cell receptor (beta chain) with a few counts. What it binds is unknown. As for treatment: 10-day PBMC culture with coronavirus spike peptide pools or control peptides (ViraFEST assay). This sample stems from a study of vaccination and CD4 T cells after COVID-19. Germline assignment: CDR1 DFQATT and CDR2 SNEGSKA (reference sequence). This CDR3 spans 14 amino acids. Losses at the gene ends were 5 bases for V and 5 bases for J; bases not matched to a gene: 5. Oncomine TCR Beta short-read sequencing was applied to DNA from cultured CD4+ T cells. TCRdb re-called the PCR reads through MiXCR, storing one row per CDR3 protein. The table records about 10,000 distinct CDR3 sequences, roughly 23% of them present only once.

The TCR comes from a human donor who received a COVID-19 vaccine. The material was CD4+ T cells from blood, cultured in vitro, obtained before SARS-CoV-2 vaccination. This chain uses TRBV20-1 with TRBJ2-1, with 11 nucleotides matching TRBD2. The CDR3 loop is CSAVSGGVDNEQFF. The CDR3 DNA is TGCAGTGCTGTTAGCGGGGGGGTCGACAATGAGCAGTTCTTC.